The 21 T cell receptor beta chains given below trace back to one sample, sequenced in a study of spatial heterogeneity in lung cancer. Time point of the sample: sample taken at primary tumor resection. Whole RNA was taken from tumor, nontumor lung or frozen PBMC; it was then sequenced unsorted. TCRdb passed the 5' RACE reads through MiXCR, listing each CDR3 protein once. The sample holds approximately 7,000 distinct CDR3 sequences, about 4% seen once. This specimen was normal lung tissue next to the tumor, taken at surgery. These receptors all stem from a female donor with early-stage non-small cell lung cancer.

The sample holds many counts of this clonotype. A library prepared for alpha chains yielded this beta chain as an off-target read; its size is of little meaning. The rearrangement joins TRBV20-1 to TRBJ1-5, with a possible D match to TRBD1 (5 bases). The ends were cut back, 6 bases at V and 6 bases at J, with 12 bases in the middle. This CDR3 has 12 residues. CDR1 is DFQATT and CDR2 is SNEGSKA in the germline V gene (reference sequence). The DNA of the CDR3 is TGCAGTGCGGGCAGGGTAGGTCAGCCCCAGCATTTT. The encoded protein is CSAGRVGQPQHF.

This clonotype qualifies as medium-sized. This beta chain lies outside the target of a library built for alpha chains; its clone size means little. The CDR3 nucleotides are TGTGCCAGCAGTTTATCGGTTCCTGGGGAGACCCAGTACTTC. Amino acids: CASSLSVPGETQYF. This chain connects TRBV12-3 or TRBV12-4 to TRBJ2-5; D unclear. The CDR3 loop spans 14 amino acids. Trimming pared 2 bases from V and 5 bases from J, leaving 12 bases between.

In its sample, this clonotype is medium-sized. This beta chain turned up in a library designed for alpha chains; as an off-target read, its abundance says little. The genes are TRBV2 and TRBJ2-2; perhaps TRBD2 as D (6 bases). There are 15 residues in the CDR3. Germline V gene data show CDR1 as SNHLY and CDR2 as FYNNEI. Trimming removed 0 bases from V and 4 bases from J, with 9 bases in between. The CDR3 DNA is TGTGCCAGCAGTGAAGCGCGGGGTGGCACCGGGGAGCTGTTTTTT. Its translation is CASSEARGGTGELFF.

This clonotype qualifies as medium-sized (0.01 to 0.1%). Because this beta chain is a stray read in a library intended to capture alpha chains, its abundance should not be given much weight. The chain combines TRBV9 with TRBJ2-7, with TRBD2 identical over 10 bases. Germline V gene lookup returns CDR1 SGDLS and CDR2 YYNGEE. After removal of 0 bases from V and 3 bases from J, the junction contained 3 bases not matched to a gene. The CDR3 extends over 15 amino acids. Written as DNA, the CDR3 is TGTGCCAGCAGCGTAGAAGCGGGGGGGAACTACGAGCAGTACTTC. As protein: CASSVEAGGNYEQYF.

Comment on this clonotype: With the library built for alpha chains, this beta chain is off target and its frequency is not meaningful. The chain employs TRBV14 and TRBJ1-1; TRBD1 agrees at 12 bases. J gave up 1 base and V 4 bases, and 4 bases lay outside the gene matches. Germline CDR1 and CDR2: SGHDN and FVKESK. This CDR3 comprises 16 residues. The chain's CDR3 is CASSPGQGAWNTEAFF. The CDR3, as DNA: TGTGCCAGCAGCCCGGGACAGGGGGCCTGGAACACTGAAGCTTTCTTT.

This clonotype was detected many times. This beta chain represents an off-target read in a library built for alpha chains; its size is of limited meaning. The chain links TRBV5-1 to TRBJ1-1, with D uncertain. V was pared by 4 bases and J by 1 base, with 8 bases between. From germline, CDR1 is SGHRS and CDR2 YFSETQ. This CDR3 contains 13 residues. The CDR3 sequence: CASSNGRNTEAFF. The CDR3 nucleotides read TGCGCCAGCAGCAACGGCAGGAACACTGAAGCTTTCTTT.

This clonotype came up a few times. This beta chain is a stray sequence in a library constructed for alpha chains; its clone size is not meaningful. V is TRBV2 and J is TRBJ1-4, with 9 bases matching TRBD1. Germline V lookup: CDR1 SNHLY, CDR2 FYNNEI. This CDR3 is built from 14 residues. The ends lost 7 bases at V and 3 bases at J; junction bases unmatched: 3. The CDR3 nucleotides are TGTGCCAGCAATAGACAGGGGGCTAATGAAAAACTGTTTTTT. Translated: CASNRQGANEKLFF.

The table lists this clonotype with many counts. Since it is a stray read in a library aimed at alpha chains, this beta chain has a size that is not meaningful. The chain recombines TRBV4-2 with TRBJ1-3; TRBD1 matches 9 bases. In germline, CDR1 is LGHNA, CDR2 YNFKEQ. The J segment lost 1 base and the V segment lost 6 bases, leaving 13 bases of the junction unmatched. This CDR3 region has 18 residues. CDR3 amino acids: CASRGGAGQGSSGNTIYF. CDR3 sequence (DNA): TGTGCCAGCAGGGGCGGGGCGGGACAGGGCTCTTCTGGAAACACCATATATTTT.

This clonotype is medium-sized (0.01 to 0.1%) in the sample. Because this beta chain is a stray read in a library intended to capture alpha chains, its abundance should not be given much weight. The rearrangement joins TRBV28 to TRBJ1-1, with D unresolved. In germline, CDR1 is MDHEN, CDR2 SYDVKM. CDR3 length: 17 residues. Trimming removed 4 bases at V and 0 bases at J, with 18 bases between. CDR3 DNA: TGTGCCAGCAGTTCAATCGGGGAAGGATTACTGAACACTGAAGCTTTCTTT. As protein: CASSSIGEGLLNTEAFF.

This clonotype was detected many times. Since the library was made to target alpha chains, this beta chain is a stray read and its abundance is not meaningful. The chain couples TRBV30 to TRBJ1-5; TRBD1 agrees at 7 bases. This CDR3 spans 13 amino acids. The V gene end was trimmed by 1 base and the J gene end by 6 bases; junction bases not matched to a gene: 3. The germline gives CDR1 GTSNPN, CDR2 SVGIG (reference sequence). CDR3: CAWSAGGSQPQHF. In DNA form, the CDR3 reads TGTGCCTGGAGTGCAGGGGGGAGTCAGCCCCAGCATTTT.

Within the sample, this clonotype is medium-sized. For a library built for alpha chains, this beta chain is a stray read; little rests on its size. This rearrangement joins TRBV2 to TRBJ2-3, with D possibly being TRBD2 (5 bases). The ends were cut back, 4 bases at V and 5 bases at J, with 7 bases in the middle. This CDR3 comprises 12 residues. Germline lookup yields CDR1 SNHLY and CDR2 FYNNEI. The CDR3 DNA sequence: TGTGCCAGCAGTGGTAGCGTAGATACGCAGTATTTT. This sequence encodes CASSGSVDTQYF.

As for this clonotype: A library made for alpha chains picked up this beta chain off target, so its size means little. The chain links TRBV9 to TRBJ1-4; D may be TRBD1 (5 bases). Trimming cost V 2 bases and J 7 bases, with 15 bases left between them. Germline lookup yields CDR1 SGDLS and CDR2 YYNGEE. The CDR3 has 15 amino acids. The CDR3 loop reads CASSVGTPGGEKLFF. Here the CDR3 DNA reads TGTGCCAGCAGCGTCGGGACTCCGGGAGGTGAAAAACTGTTTTTT.

The sample holds many counts of this clonotype. The library was prepared for alpha chains; this beta chain is a stray read, so its frequency means little. This rearrangement joins TRBV5-1 to TRBJ1-5, with 7 positions matching TRBD1. Germline loops: CDR1 SGHRS, CDR2 YFSETQ. This CDR3 has 15 residues. The ends lost 0 bases at V and 5 bases at J; junction bases unmatched: 5. In DNA, the CDR3 is TGCGCCAGCAGCTTGGGGGACAGTCAAGATCAGCCCCAGCATTTT. Its protein is CASSLGDSQDQPQHF.

This clonotype was counted at least ten times. The size of this beta chain means little, since it is a stray read in a library made for alpha chains. The chain combines TRBV18 with TRBJ2-7, with D perhaps matching TRBD2 (5 bases). V was shortened by 3 bases and J by 5 bases, with 8 bases between the two germline ends. The CDR3 is 12 residues long. The germline gives CDR1 KGHSH, CDR2 LQKENI. Written as DNA, the CDR3 is TGTGCCAGCTCACCCTCTAGCCACGAGCAGTACTTC. Translating gives CASSPSSHEQYF.

This clonotype was seen ten or more times. Because the library targeted alpha chains, this beta chain is an off-target read whose size means little. The chain has TRBV19 and TRBJ2-3, with no clear D. Trimming stripped 1 base from V and 6 bases from J, with 2 bases between. CDR1 and CDR2 from the germline V gene are LNHDA and SQIVND (reference sequence). The CDR3 consists of 11 residues. CDR3 region: CASSIGDTQYF. CDR3 sequence (DNA): TGTGCCAGTAGTATAGGTGATACGCAGTATTTT.

This clonotype was seen repeatedly, ten times or more. Because this beta chain is a stray read in a library intended to capture alpha chains, its abundance should not be given much weight. The CDR3 region is CSARTSITGELFF. In nucleotides, the CDR3 is TGCAGTGCTAGAACTAGCATCACCGGGGAGCTGTTTTTT. The gene calls are TRBV20-1 and TRBJ2-2; D perhaps matches TRBD2 (6 bases). The germline gives CDR1 DFQATT, CDR2 SNEGSKA (reference sequence). CDR3 length equals 13 residues. The ends were cut back, 2 bases at V and 4 bases at J, with 8 bases in the middle.

In its sample, this clonotype is medium-sized. For a library built for alpha chains, this beta chain is a stray read; little rests on its size. The chain combines TRBV9 with TRBJ1-2; D unresolved. Trimming shortened V by 0 bases and J by 6 bases, and 9 bases separated the two germline ends. The CDR3 length is 13 residues. Germline V gene sequence: CDR1 SGDLS, CDR2 YYNGEE. The CDR3 region is CASSVDEVDGYTF. In DNA, the CDR3 is TGTGCCAGCAGCGTAGATGAAGTGGATGGCTACACCTTC.

This clonotype was counted ten times or more. A library made for alpha chains picked up this beta chain off target, so its size means little. The CDR3 sequence: CASSDGPGNTIYF. The CDR3 DNA follows: TGTGCCAGCAGTGACGGACCTGGAAACACCATATATTTT. This chain links TRBV2 with TRBJ1-3; D not resolved. V was trimmed by 3 bases and J by 2 bases, leaving 5 bases between them. The CDR3 loop spans 13 amino acids. The germline CDR1 and CDR2 sequences are SNHLY and FYNNEI.

A note on this clonotype: Little can be read into the size of this beta chain, an off-target read in a library designed for alpha chains. The J gene is TRBJ2-3, the V gene TRBV7-9; TRBD1 aligns across 9 bases. The V gene end was trimmed by 2 bases and the J gene end by 6 bases; junction bases not matched to a gene: 6. The CDR3 totals 15 residues. Germline V CDR1 and CDR2: SEHNR, FQNEAQ (reference sequence). CDR3 bases: TGTGCCAGCAGCTTAACGACAGGGGGATTTGATACGCAGTATTTT. As protein: CASSLTTGGFDTQYF.

By share of the sample, this clonotype is medium-sized. This beta chain appears as a stray read in a library generated for alpha chains; its size is not informative. The chain joins TRBV19 to TRBJ1-5; possibly TRBD1 for D (5 bases). Trimming removed 3 bases at V and 0 bases at J, with 6 bases between. Germline CDR1 and CDR2: LNHDA and SQIVND (reference sequence). CDR3 length equals 14 residues. The CDR3 here is CASSIGGSNQPQHF. The CDR3 coding sequence is TGTGCCAGTAGTATTGGGGGTAGCAATCAGCCCCAGCATTTT. The complete variable domain, with remaining parts taken from reference TRBV19 and TRBJ1-5, reads DGGITQSPKYLFRKEGQNVTLSCEQNLNHDAMYWYRQDPGQGLRLIYYSQIVNDFQKGDIAEGYSVSREKKESFPLTVTSAQKNPTAFYLCASSIGGSNQPQHFGDGTRLSIL.

In this sample, this clonotype is medium-sized. Being off target in a library aimed at alpha chains, this beta chain has a size of little meaning. V usage is TRBV2 and J usage is TRBJ2-3, with 9 bases lining up with TRBD2. This CDR3 has 17 residues. Trimming at V came to 7 bases and at J to 8 bases, leaving 19 bases not matched to a gene. From germline, CDR1 is SNHLY and CDR2 FYNNEI. In DNA form, the CDR3 reads TGTGCCAGCACTCCTCCCTTGAGGATTGCGGGGGGGATTACGCAGTATTTT. Its translation: CASTPPLRIAGGITQYF.